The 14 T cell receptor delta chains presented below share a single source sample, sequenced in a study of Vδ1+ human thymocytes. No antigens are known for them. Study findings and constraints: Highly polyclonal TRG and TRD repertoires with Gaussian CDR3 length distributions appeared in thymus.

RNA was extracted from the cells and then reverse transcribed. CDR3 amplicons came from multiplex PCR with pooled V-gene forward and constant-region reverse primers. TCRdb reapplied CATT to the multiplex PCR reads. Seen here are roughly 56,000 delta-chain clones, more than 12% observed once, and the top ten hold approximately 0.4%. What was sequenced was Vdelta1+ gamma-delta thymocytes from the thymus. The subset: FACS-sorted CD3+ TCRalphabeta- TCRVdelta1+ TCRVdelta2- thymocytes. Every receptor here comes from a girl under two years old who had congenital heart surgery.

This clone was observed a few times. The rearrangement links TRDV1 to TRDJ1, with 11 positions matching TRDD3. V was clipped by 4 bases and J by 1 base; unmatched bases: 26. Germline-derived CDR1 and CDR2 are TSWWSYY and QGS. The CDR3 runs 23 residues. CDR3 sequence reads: CALGVPSLPTWGIPPTGTDKLIF. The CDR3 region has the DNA TGTGCTCTTGGGGTTCCTTCACTTCCTACCTGGGGGATACCTCCGACGGGCACCGATAAACTCATCTTT.

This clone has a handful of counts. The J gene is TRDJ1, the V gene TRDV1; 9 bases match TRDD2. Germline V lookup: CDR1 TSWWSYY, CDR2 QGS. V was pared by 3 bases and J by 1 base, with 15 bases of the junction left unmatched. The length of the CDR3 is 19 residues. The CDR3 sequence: CALGDFLPTPQGSTDKLIF. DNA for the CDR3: TGTGCTCTTGGGGATTTCCTTCCTACGCCCCAGGGCTCCACCGATAAACTCATCTTT.

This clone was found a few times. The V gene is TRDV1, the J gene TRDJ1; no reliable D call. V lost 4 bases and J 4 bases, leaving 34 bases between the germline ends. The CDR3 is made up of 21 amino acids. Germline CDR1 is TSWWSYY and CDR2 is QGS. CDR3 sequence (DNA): TGTGCTCTTGGGGGACTCCCCTCTACGCGGGGCATACCGGGGTGCGGCGATAAACTCATCTTT. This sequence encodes CALGGLPSTRGIPGCGDKLIF.

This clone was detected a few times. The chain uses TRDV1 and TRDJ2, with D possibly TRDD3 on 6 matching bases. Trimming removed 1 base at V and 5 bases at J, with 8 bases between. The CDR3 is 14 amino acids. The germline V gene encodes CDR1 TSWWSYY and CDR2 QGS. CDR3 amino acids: CALGERGSTAQLFF. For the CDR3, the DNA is TGTGCTCTTGGGGAACGGGGATCCACAGCACAACTCTTCTTT.

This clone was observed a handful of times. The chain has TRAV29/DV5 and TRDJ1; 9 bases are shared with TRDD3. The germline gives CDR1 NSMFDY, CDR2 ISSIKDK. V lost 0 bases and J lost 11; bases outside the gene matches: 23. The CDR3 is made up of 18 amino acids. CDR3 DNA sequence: TGTGCAGCAAGCGGAGGCCTACCGGGGGATACCCGATGGTGGTGGCTCATCTTT. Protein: CAASGGLPGDTRWWWLIF.

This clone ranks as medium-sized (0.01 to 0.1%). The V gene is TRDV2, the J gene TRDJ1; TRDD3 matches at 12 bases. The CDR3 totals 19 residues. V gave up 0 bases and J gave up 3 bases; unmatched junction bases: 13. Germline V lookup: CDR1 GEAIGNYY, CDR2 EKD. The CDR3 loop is CACDTVVEAGGYEADKLIF. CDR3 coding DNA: TGTGCCTGTGACACCGTCGTTGAGGCTGGGGGATACGAGGCCGATAAACTCATCTTT.

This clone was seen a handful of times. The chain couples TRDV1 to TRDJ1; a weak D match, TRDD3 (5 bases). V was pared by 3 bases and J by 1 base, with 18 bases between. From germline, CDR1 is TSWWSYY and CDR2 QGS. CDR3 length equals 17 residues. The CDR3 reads CALGEAKPRGGTDKLIF. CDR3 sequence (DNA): TGTGCTCTTGGGGAGGCTAAGCCGAGAGGGGGCACCGATAAACTCATCTTT.

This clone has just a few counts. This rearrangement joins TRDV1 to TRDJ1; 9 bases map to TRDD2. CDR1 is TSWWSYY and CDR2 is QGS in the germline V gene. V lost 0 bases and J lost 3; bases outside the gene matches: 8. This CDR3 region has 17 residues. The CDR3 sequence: CALGELPFLPRADKLIF. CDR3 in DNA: TGTGCTCTTGGGGAACTCCCCTTCCTACCCCGCGCCGATAAACTCATCTTT.

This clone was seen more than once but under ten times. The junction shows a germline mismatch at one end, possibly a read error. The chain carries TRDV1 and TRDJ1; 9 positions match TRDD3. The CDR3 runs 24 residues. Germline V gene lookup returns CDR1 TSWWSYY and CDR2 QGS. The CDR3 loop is CALGAPPYDPTGGPPQSYTDKLIF. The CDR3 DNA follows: TGTGCTCTTGGGGCCCCGCCCTACGACCCTACTGGGGGACCTCCCCAATCGTACACCGACAAACTCATCTTT.

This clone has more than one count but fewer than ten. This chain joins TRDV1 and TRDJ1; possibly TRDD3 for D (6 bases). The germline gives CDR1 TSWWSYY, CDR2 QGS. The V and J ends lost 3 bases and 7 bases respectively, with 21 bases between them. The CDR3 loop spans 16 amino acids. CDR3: CALGDRLVLGKGKLIF. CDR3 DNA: TGTGCTCTTGGGGACCGTTTAGTACTGGGTAAAGGTAAACTCATCTTT.

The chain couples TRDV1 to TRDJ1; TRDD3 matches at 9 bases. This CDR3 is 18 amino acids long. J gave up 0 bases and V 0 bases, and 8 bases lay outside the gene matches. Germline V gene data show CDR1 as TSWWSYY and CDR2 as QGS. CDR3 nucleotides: TGTGCTCTTGGGGAACTGCCTTACTGGGGGACCTACACCGATAAACTCATCTTT. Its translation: CALGELPYWGTYTDKLIF.

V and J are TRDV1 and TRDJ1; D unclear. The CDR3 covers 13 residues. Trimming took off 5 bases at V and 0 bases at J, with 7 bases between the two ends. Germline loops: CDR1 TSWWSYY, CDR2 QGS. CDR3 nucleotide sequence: TGTGCTCTTGGGAAATTGTACACCGATAAACTCATCTTT. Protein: CALGKLYTDKLIF.

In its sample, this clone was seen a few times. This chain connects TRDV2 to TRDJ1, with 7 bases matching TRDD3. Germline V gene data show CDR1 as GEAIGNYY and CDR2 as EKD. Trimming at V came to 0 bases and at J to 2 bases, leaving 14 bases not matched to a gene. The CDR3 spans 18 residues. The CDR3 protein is CACDTVESGGIKTDKLIF. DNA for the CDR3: TGTGCCTGTGACACCGTGGAGTCGGGGGGGATTAAAACCGATAAACTCATCTTT.

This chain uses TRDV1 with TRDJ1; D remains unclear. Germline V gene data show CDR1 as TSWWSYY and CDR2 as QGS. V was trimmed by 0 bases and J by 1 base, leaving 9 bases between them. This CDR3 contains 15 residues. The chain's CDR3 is CALGELAPSTDKLIF. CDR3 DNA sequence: TGTGCTCTTGGGGAACTGGCCCCAAGCACCGATAAACTCATCTTT.